Each of the 8 T cell receptor beta chains below was sequenced from the same sample in a study of vaccination and CD4 T cells after COVID-19. This sample's treatment: roughly ten-day PBMC culture with coronavirus spike peptide pools or control peptides (ViraFEST assay). What these receptors recognize is not known. Cultured CD4+ T cells had their DNA profiled by the Oncomine TCR Beta short-read assay. TCRdb re-called the PCR reads with MiXCR, one entry per CDR3 protein. This sample has about 16,000 distinct CDR3 sequences; 48% occur once, and the top ten carry about 14%. Sequencing was performed on CD4+ T cells from blood, cultured in vitro. All receptors derive from a human donor who had recovered from COVID-19.

The chain carries TRBV2 and TRBJ2-3; no clear D gene. The CDR3 has 14 amino acids. Per germline, CDR1 SNHLY and CDR2 FYNNEI. V was shortened by 6 bases and J by 0 bases, with 10 bases between the two germline ends. The CDR3 bases are TGTGCCAGCAGGCCACCGGGTAGCACAGATACGCAGTATTTT. Translating it yields CASRPPGSTDTQYF.

J is TRBJ2-7 and V is TRBV5-1, with D maybe TRBD2 (6 bases). The CDR3 loop spans 15 amino acids. V was cut by 0 bases and J by 5 bases, with 15 bases left in between. In germline, CDR1 is SGHRS, CDR2 YFSETQ. The DNA for the CDR3 is TGCGCCAGCAGCTTGGGGGCCAGGGAGGTAGACGAGCAGTACTTC. Amino acid sequence: CASSLGAREVDEQYF.

The chain joins TRBV20-1 to TRBJ1-3, with 9 bases aligning to TRBD1. CDR1 and CDR2 from the germline V gene are DFQATT and SNEGSKA (reference sequence). The V segment lost 3 bases and the J segment 0 bases; nucleotides outside the gene matches: 3. The CDR3 totals 15 residues. CDR3 coding DNA: TGCAGTGCTAGGGGACAGGGATACTCTGGAAACACCATATATTTT. Encoded protein: CSARGQGYSGNTIYF.

The CDR3 spells CASRGGGVGQYF. CDR3 DNA sequence: TGTGCCAGCAGAGGCGGGGGGGTGGGGCAGTACTTC. The chain recombines TRBV6-1 with TRBJ2-7; 9 positions match TRBD2. With 6 bases clipped from V and 9 bases from J, the junction kept 6 bases outside the gene matches. Germline lookup yields CDR1 MNHNS and CDR2 SASEGT. The CDR3 has 12 residues.

This clonotype was seen a handful of times. The DNA of the CDR3 is TGCAGTGCTCCCGACAGAATGGGCAGTTACCGCACTGAAGCTTTCTTT. This sequence encodes CSAPDRMGSYRTEAFF. The chain links TRBV20-1 to TRBJ1-1, with D perhaps matching TRBD1 (5 bases). The CDR3 consists of 16 residues. V lost 5 bases to trimming and J lost 4 bases, with 23 bases between them. Germline CDR1 is DFQATT and CDR2 is SNEGSKA (reference sequence).

The genes are TRBV5-1 and TRBJ1-1; maybe TRBD1 (6 bases). The CDR3 loop spans 12 amino acids. In germline, CDR1 is SGHRS, CDR2 YFSETQ. V lost 5 bases and J lost 8, with 13 bases in between. The chain's CDR3 is CASSWGTTEAFF. The CDR3 DNA is TGCGCCAGCAGTTGGGGGACAACCGAAGCTTTCTTT.

This clonotype was found once. The chain combines TRBV28 with TRBJ1-5; D perhaps matches TRBD1 (5 bases). The CDR3 spans 12 residues. The V and J ends lost 7 bases and 6 bases respectively, with 10 bases between them. Germline V gene lookup returns CDR1 MDHEN and CDR2 SYDVKM. The CDR3 here is CASTDQGQPQHF. In nucleotides, the CDR3 is TGTGCCAGCACCGACCAGGGTCAGCCCCAGCATTTT.

The CDR3 loop is CASSTQTSGRWNEQFF. The CDR3, as DNA: TGTGCCAGTAGTACCCAGACTAGCGGGAGGTGGAATGAGCAGTTCTTC. The chain carries TRBV19 and TRBJ2-1; the match to TRBD2 covers 13 bases. Germline V gene sequence: CDR1 LNHDA, CDR2 SQIVND (reference sequence). The CDR3 sequence is 16 residues long. V lost 4 bases to trimming and J lost 7 bases; unmatched junction nucleotides: 7.